These 10 T cell receptor beta chains came from one sample sequenced in a study of T-cell memory formation after mild COVID-19. MiXCR was run by TCRdb on the 5' RACE reads, yielding one entry per CDR3 protein. This sample has 350,000 to 500,000 distinct CDR3 sequences, with approximately 19% found just once. Sequenced sample: PBMCs or a T cell subset sorted from them (not recorded which). The receptors stem from a man aged 18 to 35 who had mild COVID-19 (a few samples of this study predate the infection). Cell type and time point are not known.

This clonotype was found a few times. The chain is built from TRBV9 and TRBJ2-3, with 10 bases aligning to TRBD2. V lost 0 bases to trimming and J lost 3 bases; unmatched junction nucleotides: 7. There are 17 residues in the CDR3. The germline V gene has CDR1 SGDLS and CDR2 YYNGEE. CDR3 loop: CASSVGSGGAITDTQYF. The CDR3 DNA reads TGTGCCAGCAGCGTAGGAAGCGGGGGGGCAATTACAGATACGCAGTATTTT.

This clonotype has a handful of counts. A junction end diverges from the germline sequence, so it may reflect a read error. CDR3 nucleotide sequence: TGTGCCAGCAGCTTAGTCAGCATAGATACGCAGTATTTT. Amino acids: CASSLVSIDTQYF. This sequence joins TRBV7-6 and TRBJ2-3; D remains ambiguous. Germline CDR1 SGHVS, CDR2 FNYEAQ. The CDR3 totals 13 residues.

This clonotype occurred many times. The chain is built from TRBV3-1 and TRBJ2-1; D remains unclear. The CDR3 runs to 16 residues. Germline-derived CDR1 and CDR2 are LGHDT and YNNKEL (reference sequence). V lost 2 bases and J lost 7, with 18 bases in between. DNA for the CDR3: TGTGCCAGCAGCCAACAGTTTGGGTCCATATTGAATGAGCAGTTCTTC. It encodes CASSQQFGSILNEQFF.

The V and J genes are TRBV7-2 and TRBJ1-1; no clear D. The V end was cut by 3 bases, the J end by 6 bases, with 14 bases between. Germline CDR1 reads SGHTA; CDR2 reads FQGNSA. The CDR3 is 14 amino acids. CDR3 coding DNA: TGTGCCAGCAGCTTCTTTCTTGGGAGATCTGAAGCTTTCTTT. It translates to CASSFFLGRSEAFF. Filled out from reference TRBV7-2 and TRBJ1-1, the complete variable domain reads GAGVSQSPSNKVTEKGKDVELRCDPISGHTALYWYRQSLGQGLEFLIYFQGNSAPDKSGLPSDRFSAERTGGSVSTLTIQRTQQEDSAVYLCASSFFLGRSEAFFGQGTRLTVV.

The sample holds a few counts of this clonotype. The J gene is TRBJ1-1, the V gene TRBV20-1, with 9 bases that match TRBD1. The length of the CDR3 is 12 residues. Germline CDR1 is DFQATT and CDR2 is SNEGSKA (reference sequence). The CDR3 DNA reads TGCACCAAACAGGGGGCCCGCACTGAAGCTTTCTTT. It encodes CTKQGARTEAFF.

The genes are TRBV20-1 and TRBJ2-4; no clear D gene. V lost 1 base and J lost 0, with 7 bases in between. Germline CDR1 and CDR2: DFQATT and SNEGSKA (reference sequence). This CDR3 spans 14 amino acids. The CDR3 here is CSARVSVAKNIQYF. The CDR3 DNA follows: TGCAGTGCTAGAGTGTCAGTAGCCAAAAACATTCAGTACTTC.

The gene calls are TRBV12-3 or TRBV12-4 and TRBJ1-1; no definite D call. The CDR3 runs 13 residues. V was clipped by 7 bases and J by 7 bases, with 16 bases between them. The DNA of the CDR3 is TGTGCCAGCAACCCAGGTGGGTCGGGTGAAGCTTTCTTT. Protein product: CASNPGGSGEAFF.

This clonotype was seen a few times. J is TRBJ2-5 and V is TRBV9; possibly TRBD2 for D (5 bases). Per the germline V gene, CDR1 is SGDLS and CDR2 is YYNGEE. V was cut by 0 bases and J by 5 bases, with 26 bases left in between. CDR3 length: 19 amino acids. In DNA, the CDR3 is TGTGCCAGCAGCGTAGATGAGGCTAGGCCGAACTATCCGGGGGAGACCCAGTACTTC. It specifies CASSVDEARPNYPGETQYF.

This clonotype was seen ten or more times. The gene calls are TRBV15 and TRBJ1-5; D is possibly TRBD1 (5 bases). The CDR3 covers 15 residues. Germline V gives CDR1 LNHNV, CDR2 YYDKDF (reference sequence). V was pared by 1 base and J by 3 bases, with 10 bases between. The CDR3 coding sequence is TGTGCCACCAGCAGAGGGGGGGGATACAATCAGCCCCAGCATTTT. Protein: CATSRGGGYNQPQHF.

The CDR3 is CASSPSMGGNDQPQHF. The CDR3 DNA follows: TGTGCCAGCTCACCCTCCATGGGAGGTAACGATCAGCCCCAGCATTTT. This chain uses TRBV18 with TRBJ1-5; D is unclear. CDR1 and CDR2 (germline): KGHSH, LQKENI. This CDR3 is 16 amino acids long. Trimming removed 3 bases at V and 5 bases at J, with 17 bases between.